This T cell receptor (beta chain) was identified during a study of OX40 agonist ivuxolimab in advanced cancers. The table lists this clone with a few counts. The CDR3 spans 15 residues. Per the germline V gene, CDR1 is MNHEY and CDR2 is SVGAGI. V was trimmed by 2 bases and J by 4 bases, leaving 11 bases between them. TCRdb keeps only in-frame clones here, not all; method: immunoSEQ multiplex PCR. The sample records some 13,000 clones, roughly 77% being singletons. The TCR originated in an adult with an advanced solid tumor such as melanoma, head and neck, liver or kidney cancer. The chain joins TRBV6-5 to TRBJ2-2; the D gene could be TRBD1 or TRBD2 (6 bases each). This sample comprised CD4+ or CD8+ T cells sorted from blood, obtained in a trial of the OX40 agonist ivuxolimab. CDR3: CASSYGGGSTGELFF. CDR3 nucleotides: TGTGCCAGCAGTTACGGAGGGGGTAGCACCGGGGAGCTGTTTTTT.